This entry lists 2 T cell receptor beta chains sequenced from one sample in a study of early T cells in non-severe SARS-CoV-2 infection (dated by TCRdb to about 2021). Library creation used 5' RACE. Sequencing relied on a NextSeq 500. Through fastp at Q25 and MiXCR, TCRdb rebuilt clones from the public reads, retaining in-frame beta chains. Every entry covers one CDR3 protein and lists the most common genes and DNA from its rows. Across this sample there are tens of thousands of distinct CDR3 sequences, with about 9.1% seen only once. Under 5.5% of the sample goes to the ten largest clones. What was sequenced was whole blood. These receptors were taken from an adult who was a healthcare worker with PCR-confirmed SARS-CoV-2 infection or an uninfected control (not recorded which).

There are many counts of this clonotype. The chain links TRBV28 to TRBJ2-3; 8 nucleotides line up with TRBD2. The CDR3 runs 16 residues. The germline CDR1 and CDR2 sequences are MDHEN and SYDVKM. V was clipped by 5 bases and J by 2 bases; unmatched bases: 9. For the CDR3, the DNA is TGTGCCAGCAGTATCATAGCGGGGCTCCACACAGATACGCAGTATTTT. As protein: CASSIIAGLHTDTQYF.

The table lists this clonotype with a few counts. The CDR3 loop reads CSARGGLAGTYNEQFF. The CDR3 DNA sequence: TGCAGTGCTAGAGGGGGACTAGCGGGCACCTACAATGAGCAGTTCTTC. V and J are TRBV20-1 and TRBJ2-1; 12 bases fit TRBD2. CDR3 length: 16 residues. V dropped 1 base and J dropped 2; count of bases not matched to a gene: 3. CDR1 is DFQATT, CDR2 SNEGSKA, per germline (reference sequence).